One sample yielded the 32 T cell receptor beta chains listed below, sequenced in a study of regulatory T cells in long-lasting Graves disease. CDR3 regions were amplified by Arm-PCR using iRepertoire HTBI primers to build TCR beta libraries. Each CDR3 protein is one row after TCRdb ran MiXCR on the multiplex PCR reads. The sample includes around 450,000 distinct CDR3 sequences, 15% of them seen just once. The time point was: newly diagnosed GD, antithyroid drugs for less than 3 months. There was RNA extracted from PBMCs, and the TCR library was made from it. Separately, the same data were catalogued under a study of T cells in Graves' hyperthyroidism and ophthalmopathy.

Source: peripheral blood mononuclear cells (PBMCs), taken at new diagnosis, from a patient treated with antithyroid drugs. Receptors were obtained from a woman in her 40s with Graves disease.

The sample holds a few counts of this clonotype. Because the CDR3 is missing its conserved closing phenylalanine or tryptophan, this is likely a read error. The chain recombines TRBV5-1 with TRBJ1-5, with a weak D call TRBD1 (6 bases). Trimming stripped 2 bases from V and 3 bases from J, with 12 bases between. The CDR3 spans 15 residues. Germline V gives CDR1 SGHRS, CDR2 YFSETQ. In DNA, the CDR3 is TGCGCCAGCAGCTTTTGGGGGGGCTTCAATCAGCCCCAGCATATT. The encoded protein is CASSFWGGFNQPQHI.

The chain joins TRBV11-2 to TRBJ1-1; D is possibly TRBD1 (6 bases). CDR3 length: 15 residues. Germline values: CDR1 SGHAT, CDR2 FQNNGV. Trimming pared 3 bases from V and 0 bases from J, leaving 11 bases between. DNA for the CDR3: TGTGCCAGCAGCTTGCAGGGGACCATGAACACTGAAGCTTTCTTT. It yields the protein CASSLQGTMNTEAFF.

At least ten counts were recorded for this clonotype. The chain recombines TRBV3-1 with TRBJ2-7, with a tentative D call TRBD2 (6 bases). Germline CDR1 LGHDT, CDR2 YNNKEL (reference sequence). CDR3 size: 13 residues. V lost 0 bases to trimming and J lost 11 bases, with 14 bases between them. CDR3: CASSQDTTRGKYF. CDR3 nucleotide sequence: TGTGCCAGCAGCCAAGATACGACTAGAGGCAAGTACTTC.

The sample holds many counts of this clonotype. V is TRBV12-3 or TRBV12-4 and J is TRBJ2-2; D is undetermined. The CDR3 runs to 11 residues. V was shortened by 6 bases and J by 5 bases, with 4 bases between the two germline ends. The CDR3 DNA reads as TGTGCCAGCAGGACAACCGGGGAGCTGTTTTTT. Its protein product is CASRTTGELFF.

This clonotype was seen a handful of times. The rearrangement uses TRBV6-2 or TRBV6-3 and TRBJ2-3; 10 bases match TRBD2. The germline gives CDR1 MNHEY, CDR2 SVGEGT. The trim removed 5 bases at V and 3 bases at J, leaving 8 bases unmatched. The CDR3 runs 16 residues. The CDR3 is CASSELAGDVTDTQYF. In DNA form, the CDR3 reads TGTGCCAGCAGTGAGCTAGCGGGAGACGTGACAGATACGCAGTATTTT.

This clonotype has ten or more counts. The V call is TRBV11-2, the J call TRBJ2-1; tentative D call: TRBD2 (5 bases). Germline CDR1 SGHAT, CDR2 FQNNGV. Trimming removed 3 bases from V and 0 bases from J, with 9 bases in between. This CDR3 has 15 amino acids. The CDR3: CASSLGDLSYNEQFF. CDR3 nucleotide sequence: TGTGCCAGCAGCTTGGGAGATCTCTCCTACAATGAGCAGTTCTTC.

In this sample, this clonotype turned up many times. The CDR3 loop is CASSAEIGYNEQFF. As DNA, the CDR3 is TGTGCCAGCAGTGCAGAGATTGGGTACAATGAGCAGTTCTTC. V usage is TRBV2 and J usage is TRBJ2-1; the D is unclear. Deletions cut 4 bases from V and 4 bases from J, with 11 bases between. The CDR3 extends over 14 amino acids. Looked up from germline, CDR1 is SNHLY and CDR2 is FYNNEI.

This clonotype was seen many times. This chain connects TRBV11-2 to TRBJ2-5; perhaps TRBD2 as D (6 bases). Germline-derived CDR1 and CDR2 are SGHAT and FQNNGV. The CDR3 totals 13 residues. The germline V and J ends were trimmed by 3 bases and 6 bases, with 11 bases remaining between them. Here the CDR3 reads CASSFRREQTQYF. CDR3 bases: TGTGCCAGCAGCTTTAGGAGGGAGCAGACCCAGTACTTC.

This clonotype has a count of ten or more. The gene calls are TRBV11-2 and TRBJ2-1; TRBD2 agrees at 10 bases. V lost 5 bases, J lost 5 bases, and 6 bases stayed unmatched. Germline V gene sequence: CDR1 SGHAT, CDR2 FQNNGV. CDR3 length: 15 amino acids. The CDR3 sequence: CASSRSGRRDNEQFF. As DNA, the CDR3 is TGTGCCAGCAGCCGTAGCGGGAGGCGCGACAATGAGCAGTTCTTC.

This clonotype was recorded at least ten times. The CDR3 nucleotides are TGCGCCAGCAGCCTGAGGGCCACCGGACAGGGGGCATACGAGCAGTACTTC. Amino acids: CASSLRATGQGAYEQYF. V and J are TRBV5-1 and TRBJ2-7, with 11 positions matching TRBD1. Germline V CDR1 and CDR2: SGHRS, YFSETQ. The CDR3 extends over 17 amino acids. The J segment lost 4 bases and the V segment lost 4 bases, leaving 13 bases of the junction unmatched.

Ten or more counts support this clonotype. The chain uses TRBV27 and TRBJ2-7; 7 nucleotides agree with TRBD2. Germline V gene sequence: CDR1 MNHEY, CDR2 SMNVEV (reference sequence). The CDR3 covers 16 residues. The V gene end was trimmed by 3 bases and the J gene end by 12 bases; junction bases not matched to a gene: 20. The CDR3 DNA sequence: TGTGCCAGCAGTTTGAGGGGAGCGGGATCGGTTTACGGGTGGTACTTC. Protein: CASSLRGAGSVYGWYF.

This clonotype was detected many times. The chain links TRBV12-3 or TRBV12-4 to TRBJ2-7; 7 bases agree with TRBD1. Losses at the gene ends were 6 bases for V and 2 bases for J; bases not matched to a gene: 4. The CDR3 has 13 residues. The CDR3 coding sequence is TGTGCCAGCAGACCGGACAGGACCTACGAGCAGTACTTC. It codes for CASRPDRTYEQYF.

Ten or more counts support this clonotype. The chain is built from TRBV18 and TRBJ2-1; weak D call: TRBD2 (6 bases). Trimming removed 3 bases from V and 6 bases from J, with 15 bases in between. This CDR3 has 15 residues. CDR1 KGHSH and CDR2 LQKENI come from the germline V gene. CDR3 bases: TGTGCCAGCTCACCCCGGGGCGGGATAGGCAATGAGCAGTTCTTC. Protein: CASSPRGGIGNEQFF.

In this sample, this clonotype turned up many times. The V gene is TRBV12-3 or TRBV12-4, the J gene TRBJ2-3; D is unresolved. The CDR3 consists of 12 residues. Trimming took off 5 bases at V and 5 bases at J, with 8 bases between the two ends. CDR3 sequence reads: CASSPEGDTQYF. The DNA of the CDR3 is TGTGCCAGCAGTCCCGAAGGAGATACGCAGTATTTT.

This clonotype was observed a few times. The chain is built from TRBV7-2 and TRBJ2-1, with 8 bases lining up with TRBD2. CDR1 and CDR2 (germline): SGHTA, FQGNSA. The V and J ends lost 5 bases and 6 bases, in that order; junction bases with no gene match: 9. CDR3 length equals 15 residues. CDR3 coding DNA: TGTGCCAGCAGCCCCCAACCGGGAGGGTCCAATGAGCAGTTCTTC. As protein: CASSPQPGGSNEQFF.

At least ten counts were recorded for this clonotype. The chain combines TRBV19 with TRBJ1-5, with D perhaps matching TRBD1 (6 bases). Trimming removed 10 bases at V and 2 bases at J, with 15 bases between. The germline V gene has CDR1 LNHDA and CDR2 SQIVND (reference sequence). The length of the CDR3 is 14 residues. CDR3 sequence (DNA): TGTGCCACCGCACAGGGTCAGGGCAATCAGCCCCAGCATTTT. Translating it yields CATAQGQGNQPQHF.

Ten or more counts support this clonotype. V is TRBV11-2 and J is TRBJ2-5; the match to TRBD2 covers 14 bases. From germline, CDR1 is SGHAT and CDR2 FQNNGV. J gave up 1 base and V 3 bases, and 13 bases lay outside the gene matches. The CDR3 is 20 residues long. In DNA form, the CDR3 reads TGTGCCAGCAGCTTGGCGGGACTAGCGGGAGCGGGGTGGGGCCAAGAGACCCAGTACTTC. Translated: CASSLAGLAGAGWGQETQYF.

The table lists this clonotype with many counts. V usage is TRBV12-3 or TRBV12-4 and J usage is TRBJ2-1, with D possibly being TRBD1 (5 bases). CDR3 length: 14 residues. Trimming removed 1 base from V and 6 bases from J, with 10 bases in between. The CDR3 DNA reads TGTGCCAGCAGTTTAGGCCAGGGCCCCAATGAGCAGTTCTTC. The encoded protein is CASSLGQGPNEQFF.

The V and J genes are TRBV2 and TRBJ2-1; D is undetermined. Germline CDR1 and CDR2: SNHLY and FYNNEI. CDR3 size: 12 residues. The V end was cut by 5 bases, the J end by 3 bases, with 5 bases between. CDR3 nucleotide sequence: TGTGCCAGCAGTTCAATCTACAATGAGCAGTTCTTC. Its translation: CASSSIYNEQFF.

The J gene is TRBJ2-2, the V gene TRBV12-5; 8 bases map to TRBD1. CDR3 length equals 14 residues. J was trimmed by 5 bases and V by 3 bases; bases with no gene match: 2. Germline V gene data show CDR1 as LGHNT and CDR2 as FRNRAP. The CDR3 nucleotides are TGTGCTAGTGGTTTAACAGGGGGGACCGGGGAGCTGTTTTTT. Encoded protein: CASGLTGGTGELFF.

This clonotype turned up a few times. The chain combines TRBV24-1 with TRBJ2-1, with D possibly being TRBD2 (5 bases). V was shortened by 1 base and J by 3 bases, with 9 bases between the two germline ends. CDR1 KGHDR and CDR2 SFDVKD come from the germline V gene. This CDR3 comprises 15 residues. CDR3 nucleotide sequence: TGTGCCACCAGTGATTTAGCGGTGGACTACAATGAGCAGTTCTTC. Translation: CATSDLAVDYNEQFF.

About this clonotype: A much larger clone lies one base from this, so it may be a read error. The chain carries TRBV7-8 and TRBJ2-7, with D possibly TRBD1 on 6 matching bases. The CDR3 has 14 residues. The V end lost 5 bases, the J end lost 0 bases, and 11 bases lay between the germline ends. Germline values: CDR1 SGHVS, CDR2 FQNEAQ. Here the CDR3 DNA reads TGTGCCAGCAGCATCACGACAGGCTCCTACGAGCAGTACTTC. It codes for CASSITTGSYEQYF.

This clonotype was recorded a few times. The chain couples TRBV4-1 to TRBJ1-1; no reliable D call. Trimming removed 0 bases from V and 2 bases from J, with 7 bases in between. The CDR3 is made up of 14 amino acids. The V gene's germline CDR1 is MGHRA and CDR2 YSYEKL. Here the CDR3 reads CASSQDYVNTEAFF. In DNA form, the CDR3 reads TGCGCCAGCAGCCAAGATTACGTTAACACTGAAGCTTTCTTT.

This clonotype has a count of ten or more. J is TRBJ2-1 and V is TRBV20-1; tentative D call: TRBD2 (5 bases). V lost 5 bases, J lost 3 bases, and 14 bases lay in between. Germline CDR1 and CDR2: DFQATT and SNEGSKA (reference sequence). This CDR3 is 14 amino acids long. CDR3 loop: CSAETGGGYNEQFF. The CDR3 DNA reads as TGCAGTGCTGAGACTGGAGGAGGCTACAATGAGCAGTTCTTC.

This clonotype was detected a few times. CDR3 protein: CATSRDSGANVLTF. The CDR3 DNA is TGTGCCACCAGTAGAGACTCTGGGGCCAACGTCCTGACTTTC. This rearrangement joins TRBV7-2 to TRBJ2-6, with D unclear. Deletions cut 10 bases from V and 0 bases from J, with 10 bases between. The CDR3 has 14 amino acids. CDR1 and CDR2 from the germline V gene are SGHTA and FQGNSA.

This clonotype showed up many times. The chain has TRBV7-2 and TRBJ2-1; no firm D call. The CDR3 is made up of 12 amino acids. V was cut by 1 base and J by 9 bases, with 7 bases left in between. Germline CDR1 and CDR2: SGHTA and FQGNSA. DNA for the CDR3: TGTGCCAGCAGCTTAGTGGGTGTTGAGCAGTTCTTC. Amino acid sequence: CASSLVGVEQFF.

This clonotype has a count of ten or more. The CDR3 protein is CASRGIGVSYEQYF. CDR3 in DNA: TGTGCCAGTCGGGGAATTGGCGTATCCTACGAGCAGTACTTC. J is TRBJ2-7 and V is TRBV28; weak D call: TRBD2 (5 bases). The germline gives CDR1 MDHEN, CDR2 SYDVKM. The V end was cut by 9 bases, the J end by 1 base, with 16 bases between. The CDR3 length is 14 residues.

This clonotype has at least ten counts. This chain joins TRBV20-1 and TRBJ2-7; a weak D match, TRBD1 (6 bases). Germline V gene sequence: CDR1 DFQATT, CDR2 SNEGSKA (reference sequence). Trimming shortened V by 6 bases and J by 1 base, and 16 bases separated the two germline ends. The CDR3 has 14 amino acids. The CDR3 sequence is CSAERQASSYEQYF. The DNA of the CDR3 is TGCAGTGCCGAGCGACAGGCATCGTCCTACGAGCAGTACTTC.

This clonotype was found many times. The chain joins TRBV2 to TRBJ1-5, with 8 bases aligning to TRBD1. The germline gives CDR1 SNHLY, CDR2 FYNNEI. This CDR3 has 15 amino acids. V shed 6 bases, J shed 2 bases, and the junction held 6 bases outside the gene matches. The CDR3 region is CASRGTGGRNQPQHF. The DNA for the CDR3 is TGTGCCAGCAGGGGAACAGGGGGACGCAATCAGCCCCAGCATTTT.

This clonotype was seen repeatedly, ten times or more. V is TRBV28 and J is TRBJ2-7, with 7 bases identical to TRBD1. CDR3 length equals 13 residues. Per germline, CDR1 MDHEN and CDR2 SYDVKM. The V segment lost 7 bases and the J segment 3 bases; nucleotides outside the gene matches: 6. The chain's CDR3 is CASTLTGSYEQYF. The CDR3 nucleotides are TGTGCCAGCACCCTGACAGGGAGCTACGAGCAGTACTTC.

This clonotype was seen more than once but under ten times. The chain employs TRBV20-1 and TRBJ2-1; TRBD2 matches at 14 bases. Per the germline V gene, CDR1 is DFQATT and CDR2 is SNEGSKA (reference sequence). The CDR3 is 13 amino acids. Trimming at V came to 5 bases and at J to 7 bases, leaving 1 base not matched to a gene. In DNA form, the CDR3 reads TGCAGTGCTGGGACTAGCGGGAGAAATGAGCAGTTCTTC. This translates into CSAGTSGRNEQFF.

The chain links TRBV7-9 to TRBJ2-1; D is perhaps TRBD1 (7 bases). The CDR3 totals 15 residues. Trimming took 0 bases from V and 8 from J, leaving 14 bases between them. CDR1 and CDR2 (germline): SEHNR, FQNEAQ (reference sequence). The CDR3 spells CASSLAGQGGDEQFF. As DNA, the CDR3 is TGTGCCAGCAGCTTAGCTGGTCAGGGGGGAGATGAGCAGTTCTTC. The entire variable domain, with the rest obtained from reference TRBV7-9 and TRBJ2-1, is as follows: DTGVSQNPRHKITKRGQNVTFRCDPISEHNRLYWYRQTLGQGPEFLTYFQNEAQLEKSRLLSDRFSAERPKGSFSTLEIQRTEQGDSAMYLCASSLAGQGGDEQFFGPGTRLTVL.